A selection of T cell receptor beta chains follows, all from one sample in a study of siplizumab effects on memory and regulatory T cells. TCRdb's copy holds only in-frame clones and misses some; the assay was immunoSEQ multiplex PCR. The sample records about 110,000 clones, roughly 94% being singletons. Sequenced input: Tregs sorted from blood. The receptor source for this set is a human donor in good health. CDR3s include the opening cysteine and the closing phenylalanine or tryptophan. D genes are given only for firm matches.

TRBJ2-7	15	TRBV5-1	.	CASSLGHGGAYEQYF	TGCGCCAGCAGCTTGGGACACGGAGGGGCCTACGAGCAGTACTTC
TRBJ2-2	16	TRBV6-6	.	CASSYPSRRGTGELFF	TGTGCCAGCAGTTATCCGAGTAGGAGAGGGACCGGGGAGCTGTTTTTT
TRBJ2-3	17	TRBV4-1	TRBD2	CASSRLLAGPPTDTQYF	TGCGCCAGCAGCCGATTACTAGCGGGGCCTCCCACAGATACGCAGTATTTT
TRBJ1-2	15	TRBV27	.	CASSQWDLGRDGYTF	TGTGCCAGCAGTCAATGGGATTTGGGGCGTGACGGCTACACCTTC
TRBJ1-2	13	TRBV9	.	CASSVGSGDGYTF	TGTGCCAGCAGCGTGGGTTCGGGGGATGGCTACACCTTC
TRBJ2-5	14	TRBV7-9	.	CASSSTAYQETQYF	TGTGCCAGCAGCTCGACAGCGTACCAAGAGACCCAGTACTTC
TRBJ2-7	16	TRBV5-6	.	CASSLKGLPFVYEQYF	TGTGCCAGCAGCTTGAAGGGCCTCCCATTTGTCTACGAGCAGTACTTC
TRBJ2-2	17	TRBV7-9	.	CASSPTPGQVGTGELFF	TGTGCCAGCAGCCCGACCCCGGGACAAGTGGGTACCGGGGAGCTGTTTTTT
TRBJ1-5	11	TRBV6-1	.	CASGTRWPQHF	TGTGCCAGCGGAACCCGGTGGCCCCAGCATTTT
TRBJ1-6	16	TRBV5-4	TRBD1	CASSGWTGIGNSPLHF	TGTGCCAGCAGCGGATGGACAGGGATCGGCAATTCACCCCTCCACTTT
TRBJ2-2	16	TRBV18	.	CASSPNIQGDTGELFF	TGTGCCAGCTCACCGAACATACAGGGTGACACCGGGGAGCTGTTTTTT